One sample yielded the 20 T cell receptor beta chains listed below, sequenced in a study of neurological immune-mediated disorders. MiXCR, run by TCRdb on the 5' RACE reads, gives a single entry per CDR3 protein. Of approximately 130,000 distinct CDR3 sequences in the sample, more than 2.5% were seen once. The specimen was PBMCs. These receptor sequences come from a woman aged 25-40 years with multiple sclerosis.

There are many counts of this clonotype. This chain connects TRBV5-5 to TRBJ1-4; the match to TRBD1 covers 9 bases. V trimming: 4 bases; J trimming: 8 bases; junction bases outside the gene matches: 6. The CDR3 length is 14 residues. Germline V gives CDR1 SGHKS, CDR2 YYEKEE (reference sequence). In DNA, the CDR3 is TGTGCCAGCAGCCGGGGGACAGGGAAGGAAAAACTGTTTTTT. Translation: CASSRGTGKEKLFF.

This clonotype came up many times. The chain couples TRBV7-8 to TRBJ2-1; D uncertain. The germline CDR1 and CDR2 sequences are SGHVS and FQNEAQ. There are 11 residues in the CDR3. Trimming pared 5 bases from V and 8 bases from J, leaving 7 bases between. The CDR3 sequence: CASSARYEQFF. The CDR3 region has the DNA TGTGCCAGCAGCGCCAGGTATGAGCAGTTCTTC.

Ten or more counts support this clonotype. The chain links TRBV7-9 to TRBJ1-4; 7 nucleotides align to TRBD1. From germline, CDR1 is SEHNR and CDR2 FQNEAQ (reference sequence). This CDR3 region has 15 residues. V gave up 2 bases and J gave up 8 bases; unmatched junction bases: 8. Here the CDR3 DNA reads TGTGCCAGCAGCTTAAATGCCGACAGGGACGAAAAACTGTTTTTT. Translation: CASSLNADRDEKLFF.

This clonotype was observed many times. The chain carries TRBV7-2 and TRBJ2-1, with D perhaps matching TRBD2 (7 bases). V gave up 5 bases and J gave up 7 bases, with 18 bases separating them. The germline CDR1 and CDR2 sequences are SGHTA and FQGNSA. This CDR3 region has 15 residues. The DNA for the CDR3 is TGTGCCAGCAGCCAACGCGGGGGCCGGTGGAATGAGCAGTTCTTC. It yields the protein CASSQRGGRWNEQFF.

This clonotype has only a few counts. The conserved final phenylalanine or tryptophan is absent from the CDR3, which likely points to a read error. The chain carries TRBV7-9 and TRBJ1-2; D ambiguous. This CDR3 has 15 amino acids. CDR1 and CDR2 from the germline V gene are SEHNR and FQNEAQ (reference sequence). V lost 6 bases and J lost 1, with 15 bases in between. The CDR3 loop reads CASRSPDTINYGYTN. Here the CDR3 DNA reads TGTGCCAGCAGATCCCCAGACACCATTAACTATGGCTACACCAAC.

This clonotype was seen repeatedly, ten times or more. The CDR3 reads CASSSLISGTASYGYTF. In nucleotides, the CDR3 is TGTGCCAGCAGTTCCTTAATTTCCGGGACAGCCAGCTATGGCTACACCTTC. This chain links TRBV12-3 or TRBV12-4 with TRBJ1-2; 7 bases agree with TRBD1. V was clipped by 4 bases and J by 4 bases; unmatched bases: 15. This CDR3 region has 17 residues.

This clonotype was seen at least ten times. The chain employs TRBV7-2 and TRBJ2-7; weak D call: TRBD2 (6 bases). V lost 1 base and J 3 bases, leaving 16 bases between the germline ends. This CDR3 is built from 16 residues. Germline V lookup: CDR1 SGHTA, CDR2 FQGNSA. CDR3 sequence (DNA): TGTGCCAGCAGCTTAGATTCGGCGGGGCAAGGCTACGAGCAGTACTTC. This translates into CASSLDSAGQGYEQYF. Supplemented by reference TRBV7-2 and TRBJ2-7, the full variable domain reads GAGVSQSPSNKVTEKGKDVELRCDPISGHTALYWYRQSLGQGLEFLIYFQGNSAPDKSGLPSDRFSAERTGGSVSTLTIQRTQQEDSAVYLCASSLDSAGQGYEQYFGPGTRLTVT.

This clonotype was found many times. The genes are TRBV6-6 and TRBJ1-1; TRBD1 aligns across 9 bases. Trimming took 8 bases from V and 4 from J; bases not matched to a gene: 14. Germline CDR1 and CDR2: MNHNY and SVGAGI (reference sequence). CDR3 length: 16 residues. This CDR3 reads CASGNGQGTVGTEAFF. As DNA, the CDR3 is TGTGCCAGCGGGAACGGACAGGGGACGGTGGGCACTGAAGCTTTCTTT.

This clonotype was seen at least ten times. CDR3 coding DNA: TGTGCCAGCAGCTATTTCTTTCAGGACCCAAATGGCTACACCTTC. The encoded protein is CASSYFFQDPNGYTF. The genes are TRBV7-8 and TRBJ1-2; D is ambiguous. Germline values: CDR1 SGHVS, CDR2 FQNEAQ. The CDR3 loop spans 15 amino acids. V was clipped by 4 bases and J by 6 bases, with 18 bases between them.

This clonotype was seen ten or more times. V usage is TRBV6-5 and J usage is TRBJ1-4, with TRBD1 matching over 8 bases. Per the germline V gene, CDR1 is MNHEY and CDR2 is SVGAGI. The CDR3 is made up of 17 amino acids. V lost 10 bases, J lost 7 bases, and 20 bases stayed unmatched. The CDR3 bases are TGTGCCACCCGAGGACCCCAGGGGGCAGGGTCGGGTGAAAAACTGTTTTTT. Encoded protein: CATRGPQGAGSGEKLFF.

This clonotype was observed at least ten times. V usage is TRBV27 and J usage is TRBJ1-5, with a weak D call TRBD1 (6 bases). The V end was cut by 11 bases, the J end by 4 bases, with 21 bases between. CDR3 length equals 15 residues. Germline V gene sequence: CDR1 MNHEY, CDR2 SMNVEV (reference sequence). The chain's CDR3 is CASRGNWGENQPQHF. CDR3 in DNA: TGTGCCTCAAGGGGGAATTGGGGAGAGAATCAGCCCCAGCATTTT.

This clonotype was observed many times. V is TRBV7-2 and J is TRBJ2-4; D not certain. V was shortened by 1 base and J by 0 bases, with 10 bases between the two germline ends. The germline CDR1 and CDR2 sequences are SGHTA and FQGNSA. This CDR3 contains 16 residues. CDR3: CASSLEPGKAKNIQYF. Here the CDR3 DNA reads TGTGCCAGCAGCTTAGAGCCAGGAAAAGCCAAAAACATTCAGTACTTC.

As concerns this clonotype: The junction departs from the called germline gene at one end, perhaps through a read error. The V gene is TRBV7-2, the J gene TRBJ1-1; a possible D gene is TRBD1 (6 bases). In germline, CDR1 is SGHTA, CDR2 FQGNSA. This CDR3 has 12 amino acids. CDR3 loop: CDSSTWGPEAFF. CDR3 DNA sequence: TGTGACAGCAGCACCTGGGGGCCGGAAGCTTTCTTT.

This clonotype was seen at least ten times. The V call is TRBV7-2, the J call TRBJ1-6; the D is unclear. V was shortened by 8 bases and J by 1 base, with 9 bases between the two germline ends. The CDR3 runs to 14 residues. Germline V CDR1 and CDR2: SGHTA, FQGNSA. CDR3 coding DNA: TGTGCCAGCTCGAGGTTGTCCTATAATTCACCCCTCCACTTT. Translation gives CASSRLSYNSPLHF.

This clonotype has ten or more counts. The genes are TRBV19 and TRBJ1-1; D remains ambiguous. Deletions cut 11 bases from V and 0 bases from J, with 13 bases between. Per germline, CDR1 LNHDA and CDR2 SQIVND (reference sequence). The CDR3 spans 13 residues. As DNA, the CDR3 is TGTGCCGGGTCAAGTCAATTGAACACTGAAGCTTTCTTT. Its protein is CAGSSQLNTEAFF.

This chain links TRBV5-1 with TRBJ2-3; D tentatively fits TRBD1 or TRBD2 (5 bases each). The length of the CDR3 is 15 residues. The germline V gene encodes CDR1 SGHRS and CDR2 YFSETQ. V shed 0 bases and J shed 4 bases, with 12 bases lying between them. For the CDR3, the DNA is TGCGCCAGCAGCTTGGCGAGTAGGGGACCAGATACGCAGTATTTT. It specifies CASSLASRGPDTQYF.

This clonotype was detected ten times or more. The rearrangement joins TRBV7-2 to TRBJ1-4; 8 bases are a match to TRBD1. With 5 bases clipped from V and 7 bases from J, the junction kept 9 bases outside the gene matches. Germline CDR1 SGHTA, CDR2 FQGNSA. CDR3 length: 15 residues. The CDR3 is CASSTYRGGGEKLFF. CDR3 DNA: TGTGCCAGCAGCACTTACAGGGGGGGTGGTGAAAAACTGTTTTTT.

This clonotype appeared many times. The chain recombines TRBV27 with TRBJ1-2, with D possibly TRBD1 on 5 matching bases. The CDR3 has 13 residues. CDR1 is MNHEY, CDR2 SMNVEV, per germline (reference sequence). Trimming pared 5 bases from V and 3 bases from J, leaving 10 bases between. The CDR3 region is CASSTRGDYGYTF. In DNA form, the CDR3 reads TGTGCCAGCAGTACCCGGGGGGACTATGGCTACACCTTC.

This clonotype was seen many times. DNA of the CDR3: TGTGCCAGCAGTGCCCCGGGAGGAGAGACCCAGTACTTC. It specifies CASSAPGGETQYF. The chain links TRBV12-3 or TRBV12-4 to TRBJ2-5; 7 positions agree with TRBD2. V shed 5 bases, J shed 4 bases, and the junction held 4 bases outside the gene matches. The CDR3 contains 13 residues.

This clonotype was seen many times. The chain employs TRBV27 and TRBJ2-3; D is ambiguous. This CDR3 is built from 14 residues. CDR1 and CDR2 from the germline V gene are MNHEY and SMNVEV (reference sequence). Trimming shortened V by 8 bases and J by 0 bases, and 12 bases separated the two germline ends. The CDR3 spells CASQGDLSTDTQYF. The CDR3 bases are TGTGCCAGCCAAGGAGACCTAAGCACAGATACGCAGTATTTT.